The source of this T cell receptor (beta chain) is a study of cytomegalovirus exposure and HLA in healthy donors. Study results and caveats: According to a later analysis, most TCR beta chains associated with CMV appeared HLA-restricted. About 87% or about 30% of the time was how often most TCR beta V segments were productive, according to an earlier analysis. Later analysis associated a missense DCLRE1C variant with TCR beta V- and J-gene trimming. Among the CMV-associated chains, a few were confirmed in vitro as specific for CMV antigens.

In the PCR, 60 Vbeta and 13 Jbeta primers were used. Using immunoSEQ multiplex PCR, the repertoire was profiled, and TCRdb retains in-frame clones only, with some absent. The sample includes 110,000 or so clones, around 68% of them seen just once. To note about this clone: Its antigen remains unidentified.

V lost 5 bases and J lost 6, with 13 bases in between. This CDR3 region has 13 residues. Germline CDR1 reads ENHRY; CDR2 reads SYGVKD. This receptor was taken from a woman aged 40 to 50 in good health and CMV-seropositive. Sequenced input: PBMCs. The chain carries TRBV10-3 and TRBJ1-2, with a weak D call TRBD1 (5 bases). The CDR3 DNA sequence: TGTGCCATCAGTCCCGGGAGGGGAGATGGCTACACCTTC. This encodes CAISPGRGDGYTF.